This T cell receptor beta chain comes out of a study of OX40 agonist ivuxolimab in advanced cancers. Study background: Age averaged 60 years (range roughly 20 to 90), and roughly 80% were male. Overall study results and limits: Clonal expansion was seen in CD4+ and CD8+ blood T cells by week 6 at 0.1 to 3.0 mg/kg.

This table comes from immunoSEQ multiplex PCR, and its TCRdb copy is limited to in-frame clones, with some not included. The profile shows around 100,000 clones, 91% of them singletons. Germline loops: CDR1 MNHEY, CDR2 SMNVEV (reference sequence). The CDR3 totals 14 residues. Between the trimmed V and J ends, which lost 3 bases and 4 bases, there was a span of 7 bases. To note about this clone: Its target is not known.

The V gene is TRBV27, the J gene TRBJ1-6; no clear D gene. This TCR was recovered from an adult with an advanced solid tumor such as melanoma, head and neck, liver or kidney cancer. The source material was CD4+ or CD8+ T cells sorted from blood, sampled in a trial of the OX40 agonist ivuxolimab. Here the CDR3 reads CASSLGGYNSPLHF. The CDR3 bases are TGTGCCAGCAGTTTGGGAGGGTATAATTCACCCCTCCACTTT.